The 28 T cell receptor beta chains reported below all come from one sample, sequenced in a study of blood T cell repertoires in COVID-19. TCRdb keeps only in-frame clones here, not all; method: immunoSEQ multiplex PCR. The sample lists roughly 120,000 clones; 65% to 80% were seen once. Sequencing input: peripheral blood. These receptors were obtained from a man aged 70-80 years with acute or convalescent COVID-19.

The rearrangement links TRBV5-6 to TRBJ1-1; 10 bases match TRBD1. J gave up 1 base and V 4 bases, and 7 bases lay outside the gene matches. Germline assignment: CDR1 SGHDT and CDR2 YYEEEE. The CDR3 has 16 residues. CDR3 sequence reads: CASSMPGQGPNTEAFF. DNA for the CDR3: TGTGCCAGCAGCATGCCGGGACAGGGGCCGAACACTGAAGCTTTCTTT.

The V and J genes are TRBV7-8 and TRBJ2-7; maybe TRBD2 (6 bases). V lost 5 bases and J 2 bases, leaving 16 bases between the germline ends. Per germline, CDR1 SGHVS and CDR2 FQNEAQ. The CDR3 has 15 amino acids. The chain's CDR3 is CASSQGLGITYEQYF. CDR3 in DNA: TGTGCCAGCAGCCAGGGACTGGGAATTACCTACGAGCAGTACTTC.

CDR3 region: CASSPGVAGGVDTQYF. The CDR3 DNA is TGCGCCAGCAGCCCCGGAGTAGCGGGGGGTGTAGATACGCAGTATTTT. The chain uses TRBV5-1 and TRBJ2-3; 10 bases are shared with TRBD2. CDR3 length: 16 residues. The junction had 10 bases not matched to a gene; V was cut back by 4 bases and J by 5 bases. From germline, CDR1 is SGHRS and CDR2 YFSETQ.

This sequence joins TRBV30 and TRBJ1-1; D gene uncertain. This CDR3 has 14 amino acids. The V end lost 3 bases, the J end lost 1 base, and 12 bases lay between the germline ends. In germline, CDR1 is GTSNPN, CDR2 SVGIG (reference sequence). CDR3 in DNA: TGTGCCTGGAGGGGGAGGGTTAGGAACACTGAAGCTTTCTTT. Protein: CAWRGRVRNTEAFF.

V and J are TRBV24-1 and TRBJ2-7, with 7 bases lining up with TRBD1. This CDR3 has 15 amino acids. V lost 2 bases, J lost 6 bases, and 9 bases stayed unmatched. CDR1 is KGHDR, CDR2 SFDVKD, per germline. The CDR3 nucleotides are TGTGCCACCAGTGATTCCCAGGGGGTTTCGGGCGAGCAGTACTTC. Translated: CATSDSQGVSGEQYF.

CDR3 bases: TGTGCCAGCAGCTTAGATAGCGCCAGCTATAATTCACCCCTCCACTTT. Protein: CASSLDSASYNSPLHF. This chain uses TRBV11-2 with TRBJ1-6; no definite D call. V lost 0 bases to trimming and J lost 3 bases, with 9 bases between them. Germline V CDR1 and CDR2: SGHAT, FQNNGV. CDR3 length: 16 amino acids.

The V gene is TRBV3-1 (or the pseudogene TRBV3-2), the J gene TRBJ2-7, with TRBD2 matching 7 bases. The CDR3 loop spans 15 amino acids. CDR1 LGHDT and CDR2 YNNKEL come from the germline V gene (reference sequence). With V trimmed by 4 bases and J by 4 bases, 10 bases remained unmatched. Here the CDR3 reads CASSPPLTGGYEQYF. Here the CDR3 DNA reads TGTGCCAGCAGCCCCCCCCTGACGGGAGGTTACGAGCAGTACTTC.

This clone was seen only once. The chain links TRBV18 to TRBJ1-3; the D is unclear. Germline CDR1 and CDR2: KGHSH and LQKENI. The CDR3 has 16 amino acids. Between the trimmed V and J ends, which lost 1 base and 0 bases, there was a span of 10 bases. CDR3 region: CASSPRAASSGNTIYF. Written as DNA, the CDR3 is TGTGCCAGCTCACCACGGGCAGCAAGCTCTGGAAACACCATATATTTT.

The chain links TRBV24-1 to TRBJ2-1, with 7 nucleotides matching TRBD2. Germline V gene sequence: CDR1 KGHDR, CDR2 SFDVKD. With 3 bases clipped from V and 0 bases from J, the junction kept 13 bases outside the gene matches. The CDR3 has 19 amino acids. CDR3 in amino acids: CATSDASGLPGGSYNEQFF. In DNA, the CDR3 is TGTGCCACCAGTGATGCGTCGGGACTACCCGGGGGCTCCTACAATGAGCAGTTCTTC.

The chain is built from TRBV7-3 and TRBJ1-1; 9 bases are shared with TRBD1. Germline CDR1 SGHTA, CDR2 FQGTGA. This CDR3 has 14 amino acids. The V and J ends lost 5 bases and 4 bases, in that order; junction bases with no gene match: 5. CDR3 in DNA: TGTGCCAGCAGCCCCGAACAGGGGGCCACTGAAGCTTTCTTT. This codes for CASSPEQGATEAFF.

The chain uses TRBV2 and TRBJ1-2, with a possible D match to TRBD1 (6 bases). V was trimmed by 5 bases and J by 0 bases, leaving 13 bases between them. Germline CDR1 and CDR2: SNHLY and FYNNEI. CDR3 length: 15 amino acids. CDR3 region: CASSLQGTANYGYTF. The DNA for the CDR3 is TGTGCCAGCAGTTTACAGGGCACCGCTAACTATGGCTACACCTTC.

V and J are TRBV7-2 and TRBJ2-5, with TRBD1 matching 7 bases. Germline V gene data show CDR1 as SGHTA and CDR2 as FQGNSA. The trim removed 3 bases at V and 4 bases at J, leaving 2 bases unmatched. The CDR3 length is 13 residues. CDR3 loop: CASSFNRGETQYF. The CDR3 DNA follows: TGTGCCAGCAGCTTCAACAGGGGAGAGACCCAGTACTTC.

The chain combines TRBV19 with TRBJ2-3; D perhaps matches TRBD2 (7 bases). The V gene lost 3 bases and the J gene lost 6 bases, with 10 bases spanning the gap. The CDR3 is 13 residues long. Germline loops: CDR1 LNHDA, CDR2 SQIVND (reference sequence). The CDR3 loop reads CASSIAGADTQYF. CDR3 sequence (DNA): TGTGCCAGTAGTATTGCGGGGGCCGATACGCAGTATTTT.

This sequence joins TRBV5-6 and TRBJ1-1; a weak D match, TRBD1 (5 bases). Germline CDR1 is SGHDT and CDR2 is YYEEEE. This CDR3 is 15 amino acids long. Trimming removed 0 bases at V and 1 base at J, with 10 bases between. The CDR3 loop reads CASSLVRGGNTEAFF. The CDR3 DNA sequence: TGTGCCAGCAGCTTGGTGAGGGGAGGGAACACTGAAGCTTTCTTT.

The chain carries TRBV4-3 and TRBJ1-3; D is perhaps TRBD1 (5 bases). Trimming took off 0 bases at V and 4 bases at J, with 19 bases between the two ends. CDR1 is LGHNA and CDR2 is YSLEER in the germline V gene. The CDR3 contains 18 residues. CDR3 loop: CASSQEPPLGGRGNTIYF. DNA of the CDR3: TGCGCCAGCAGCCAAGAACCCCCTCTGGGGGGACGGGGAAACACCATATATTTT.

The J gene is TRBJ2-2, the V gene TRBV3-1 (or the pseudogene TRBV3-2); no definite D call. Trimming left V 2 bases short and J 0 bases short, with 10 bases between. Germline V lookup: CDR1 LGHDT, CDR2 YNNKEL (reference sequence). The CDR3 has 16 amino acids. The chain's CDR3 is CASSQNRNTNTGELFF. The CDR3 bases are TGTGCCAGCAGCCAAAACAGAAACACGAACACCGGGGAGCTGTTTTTT.

The chain links TRBV7-8 to TRBJ2-2, with 8 bases matching TRBD2. This CDR3 has 16 amino acids. V was clipped by 3 bases and J by 0 bases; unmatched bases: 3. CDR1 and CDR2 (germline): SGHVS, FQNEAQ. DNA of the CDR3: TGTGCCAGCAGCTTCCGACTAGCGCCGAACACCGGGGAGCTGTTTTTT. Translation gives CASSFRLAPNTGELFF.

This rearrangement joins TRBV7-8 to TRBJ2-7; tentatively, D is TRBD2 (5 bases). Trimming removed 1 base from V and 7 bases from J, with 11 bases in between. The CDR3 is made up of 13 amino acids. Germline V gene data show CDR1 as SGHVS and CDR2 as FQNEAQ. This chain's CDR3 is CASSLVRLSEQYF. CDR3 bases: TGTGCCAGCAGCTTAGTTCGACTATCAGAGCAGTACTTC.

This rearrangement joins TRBV19 to TRBJ1-5, with D tentatively TRBD1 (5 bases). Germline V gene data show CDR1 as LNHDA and CDR2 as SQIVND (reference sequence). The CDR3 sequence is 17 residues long. V was clipped by 5 bases and J by 1 base, with 18 bases between them. The CDR3 region has the DNA TGTGCCAGTAGTTCCCCTCGCGGGGGTGGAAGCAATCAGCCCCAGCATTTT. Its translation is CASSSPRGGGSNQPQHF.

The J gene is TRBJ2-7, the V gene TRBV4-3; 9 positions agree with TRBD1. From germline, CDR1 is LGHNA and CDR2 YSLEER. V was pared by 3 bases and J by 0 bases, with 0 bases of the junction left unmatched. The CDR3 consists of 14 residues. CDR3 amino acids: CASSQGQGSYEQYF. CDR3 sequence (DNA): TGCGCCAGCAGCCAGGGACAGGGCTCCTACGAGCAGTACTTC.

The chain combines TRBV29-1 with TRBJ2-7, with 9 bases matching TRBD2. In germline, CDR1 is SQVTM, CDR2 ANQGSEA. The V gene end was trimmed by 6 bases and the J gene end by 7 bases; junction bases not matched to a gene: 13. The CDR3 extends over 14 amino acids. Here the CDR3 reads CSVRPAGGPGEQYF. Written as DNA, the CDR3 is TGCAGCGTCCGTCCCGCGGGAGGGCCGGGGGAGCAGTACTTC.

This clone turned up a few times. The chain's CDR3 is CAWSVRSGNNSPLHF. The CDR3 bases are TGTGCCTGGAGTGTAAGGTCAGGGAATAATTCACCCCTCCACTTT. The V gene is TRBV30, the J gene TRBJ1-6; D perhaps matches TRBD1 (5 bases). Germline CDR1 reads GTSNPN; CDR2 reads SVGIG (reference sequence). The CDR3 loop spans 15 amino acids. Deletions cut 0 bases from V and 5 bases from J, with 11 bases between. The full variable domain, completed using reference TRBV30 and TRBJ1-6, is SQTIHQWPATLVQPVGSPLSLECTVEGTSNPNLYWYRQAAGRGLQLLFYSVGIGQISSEVPQNLSASRPQDRQFILSSKKLLLSDSGFYLCAWSVRSGNNSPLHFGNGTRLTVT.

This clone was seen only a few times. The chain uses TRBV7-3 and TRBJ1-6; 12 bases match TRBD1. CDR1 and CDR2 from the germline V gene are SGHTA and FQGTGA. V was clipped by 4 bases and J by 10 bases; unmatched bases: 2. The CDR3 is 14 residues long. The DNA of the CDR3 is TGTGCCAGCAGCTCCGGGACAGGGGGCTCACCCCTCCACTTT. Its protein is CASSSGTGGSPLHF.

This clone came up a few times. V gene TRBV5-1 combines with J gene TRBJ2-7; 7 bases line up with TRBD1. CDR1 SGHRS and CDR2 YFSETQ come from the germline V gene. This CDR3 contains 15 residues. V shed 4 bases and J 6 bases; nucleotides not matched to a gene: 13. CDR3: CASSPTLTGTVEQYF. The CDR3 nucleotides are TGCGCCAGCAGCCCTACCCTGACAGGGACGGTCGAGCAGTACTTC. The entire variable domain, with the rest obtained from reference TRBV5-1 and TRBJ2-7, is as follows: KAGVTQTPRYLIKTRGQQVTLSCSPISGHRSVSWYQQTPGQGLQFLFEYFSETQRNKGNFPGRFSGRQFSNSRSEMNVSTLELGDSALYLCASSPTLTGTVEQYFGPGTRLTVT.

The chain has TRBV30 and TRBJ2-1; 15 nucleotides align to TRBD2. CDR1 GTSNPN and CDR2 SVGIG come from the germline V gene (reference sequence). This CDR3 is built from 18 residues. V lost 5 bases and J lost 6; bases outside the gene matches: 14. The CDR3 is CAWELGTSGRFDGNEQFF. CDR3 DNA: TGTGCCTGGGAACTTGGGACTAGCGGGAGGTTCGATGGCAATGAGCAGTTCTTC. Based on the CDR3 plus reference TRBV30 and TRBJ2-1, the full variable domain is SQTIHQWPATLVQPVGSPLSLECTVEGTSNPNLYWYRQAAGRGLQLLFYSVGIGQISSEVPQNLSASRPQDRQFILSSKKLLLSDSGFYLCAWELGTSGRFDGNEQFFGPGTRLTVL.

V gene TRBV11-3 combines with J gene TRBJ2-5; 8 positions agree with TRBD1. The CDR3 covers 14 residues. Germline V lookup: CDR1 SGHNT, CDR2 YENEEA. With 2 bases clipped from V and 3 bases from J, the junction kept 2 bases outside the gene matches. The CDR3 coding sequence is TGTGCCAGCAGCTTATCGGACAGGGAAGAGACCCAGTACTTC. It codes for CASSLSDREETQYF. The full variable domain, rest sourced from reference TRBV11-3 and TRBJ2-5, is EAGVVQSPRYKIIEKKQPVAFWCNPISGHNTLYWYLQNLGQGPELLIRYENEEAVDDSQLPKDRFSAERLKGVDSTLKIQPAELGDSAVYLCASSLSDREETQYFGPGTRLLVL.

The chain couples TRBV27 to TRBJ1-5; no definite D call. The germline V gene has CDR1 MNHEY and CDR2 SMNVEV (reference sequence). This CDR3 contains 12 residues. The V end was cut by 3 bases, the J end by 8 bases, with 8 bases between. The chain's CDR3 is CASSFVGEPQHF. In DNA form, the CDR3 reads TGTGCCAGCAGTTTCGTCGGGGAGCCCCAGCATTTT.

The rearrangement links TRBV28 to TRBJ2-7; 7 bases agree with TRBD1. The CDR3 loop spans 14 amino acids. The ends lost 7 bases at V and 3 bases at J; junction bases unmatched: 9. CDR1 and CDR2 from the germline V gene are MDHEN and SYDVKM. This CDR3 reads CASKTGTAFYEQYF. CDR3 sequence (DNA): TGTGCCAGCAAAACCGGGACAGCCTTCTACGAGCAGTACTTC.